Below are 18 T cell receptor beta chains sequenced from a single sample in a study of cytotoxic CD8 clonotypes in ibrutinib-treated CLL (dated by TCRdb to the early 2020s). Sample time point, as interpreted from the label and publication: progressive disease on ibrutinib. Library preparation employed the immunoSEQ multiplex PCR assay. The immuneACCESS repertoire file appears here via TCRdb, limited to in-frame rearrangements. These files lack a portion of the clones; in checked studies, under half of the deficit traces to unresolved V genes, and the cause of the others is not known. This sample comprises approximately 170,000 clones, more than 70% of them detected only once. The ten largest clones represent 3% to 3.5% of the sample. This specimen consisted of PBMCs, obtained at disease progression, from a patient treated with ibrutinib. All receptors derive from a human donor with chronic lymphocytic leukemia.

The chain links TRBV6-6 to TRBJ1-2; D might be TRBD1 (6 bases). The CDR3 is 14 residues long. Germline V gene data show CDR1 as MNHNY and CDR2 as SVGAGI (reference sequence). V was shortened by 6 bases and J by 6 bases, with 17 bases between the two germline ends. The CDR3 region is CASSKQQGLDGYTF. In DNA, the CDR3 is TGTGCCAGCAGCAAACAACAGGGCCTAGATGGCTACACCTTC.

CDR3 DNA: TGTGCCAGCAGCCGGACGGTGAGAAACACCATATATTTT. Translating it yields CASSRTVRNTIYF. The chain recombines TRBV5-6 with TRBJ1-3; D call uncertain. Germline loops: CDR1 SGHDT, CDR2 YYEEEE. Trimming shortened V by 4 bases and J by 5 bases, and 10 bases separated the two germline ends. CDR3 length: 13 amino acids.

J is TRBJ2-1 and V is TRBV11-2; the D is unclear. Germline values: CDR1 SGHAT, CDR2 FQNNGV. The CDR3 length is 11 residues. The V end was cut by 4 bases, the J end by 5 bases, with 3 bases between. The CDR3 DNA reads TGTGCCAGCAGCTGGGACAATGAGCAGTTCTTC. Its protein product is CASSWDNEQFF.

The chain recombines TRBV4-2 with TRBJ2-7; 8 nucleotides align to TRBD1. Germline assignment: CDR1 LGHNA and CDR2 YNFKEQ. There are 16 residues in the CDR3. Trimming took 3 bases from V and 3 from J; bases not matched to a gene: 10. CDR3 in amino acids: CASSQVTGDTFYEQYF. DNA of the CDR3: TGTGCCAGCAGCCAGGTGACAGGGGACACGTTCTACGAGCAGTACTTC.

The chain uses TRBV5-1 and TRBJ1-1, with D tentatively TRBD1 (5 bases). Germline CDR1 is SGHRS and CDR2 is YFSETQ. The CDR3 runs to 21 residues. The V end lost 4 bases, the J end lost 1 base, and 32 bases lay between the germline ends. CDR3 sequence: CASSPRGGVNAHSLRNTEAFF. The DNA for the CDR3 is TGCGCCAGCAGCCCCCGGGGGGGGGTGAATGCCCACTCGCTTCGGAACACTGAAGCTTTCTTT.

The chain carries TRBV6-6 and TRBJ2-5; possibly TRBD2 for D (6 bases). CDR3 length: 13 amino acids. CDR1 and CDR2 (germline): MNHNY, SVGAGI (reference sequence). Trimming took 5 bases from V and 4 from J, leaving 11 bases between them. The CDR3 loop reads CASSNRLGETQYF. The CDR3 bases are TGTGCCAGCAGTAACCGACTAGGAGAGACCCAGTACTTC.

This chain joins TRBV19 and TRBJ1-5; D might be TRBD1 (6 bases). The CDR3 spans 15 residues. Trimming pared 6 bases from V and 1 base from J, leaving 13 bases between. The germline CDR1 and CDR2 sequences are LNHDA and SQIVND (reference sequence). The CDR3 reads CASRGGGRSNQPQHF. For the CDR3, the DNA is TGTGCCAGTAGAGGGGGAGGCAGAAGCAATCAGCCCCAGCATTTT.

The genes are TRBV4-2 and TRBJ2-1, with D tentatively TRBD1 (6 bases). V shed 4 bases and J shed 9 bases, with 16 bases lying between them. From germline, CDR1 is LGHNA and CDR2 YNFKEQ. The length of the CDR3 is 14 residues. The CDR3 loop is CASSLDRSLGEQFF. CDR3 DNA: TGTGCCAGCAGCCTGGACAGAAGTCTCGGTGAGCAGTTCTTC.

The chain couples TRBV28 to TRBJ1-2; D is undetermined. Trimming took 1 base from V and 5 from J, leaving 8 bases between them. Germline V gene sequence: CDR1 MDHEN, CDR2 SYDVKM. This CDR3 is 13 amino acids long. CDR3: CASSLSRGYGYTF. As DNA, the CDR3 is TGTGCCAGCAGTTTATCTCGCGGGTATGGCTACACCTTC.

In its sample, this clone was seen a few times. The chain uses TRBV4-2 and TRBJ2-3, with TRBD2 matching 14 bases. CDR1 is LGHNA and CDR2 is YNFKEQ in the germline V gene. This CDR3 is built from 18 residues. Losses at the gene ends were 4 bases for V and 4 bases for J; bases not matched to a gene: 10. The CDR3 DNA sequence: TGTGCCAGCAGCCTTAATACGGGACTAGCGGGAGCGGCAGATACGCAGTATTTT. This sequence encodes CASSLNTGLAGAADTQYF.

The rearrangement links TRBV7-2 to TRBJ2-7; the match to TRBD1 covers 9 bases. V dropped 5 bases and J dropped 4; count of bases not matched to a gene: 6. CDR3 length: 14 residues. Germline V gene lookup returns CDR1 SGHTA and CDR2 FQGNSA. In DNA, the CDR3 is TGTGCCAGCAGCCGCAGGGACAGGGTTTACGAGCAGTACTTC. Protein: CASSRRDRVYEQYF. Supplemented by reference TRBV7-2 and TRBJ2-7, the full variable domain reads GAGVSQSPSNKVTEKGKDVELRCDPISGHTALYWYRQSLGQGLEFLIYFQGNSAPDKSGLPSDRFSAERTGGSVSTLTIQRTQQEDSAVYLCASSRRDRVYEQYFGPGTRLTVT.

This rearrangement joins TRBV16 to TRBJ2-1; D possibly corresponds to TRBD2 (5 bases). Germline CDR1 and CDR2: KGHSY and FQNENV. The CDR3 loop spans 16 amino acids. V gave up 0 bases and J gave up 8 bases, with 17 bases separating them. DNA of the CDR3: TGTGCCAGCAGCCAATCAACTAGTGAGGGTTTCGATGAGCAGTTCTTC. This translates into CASSQSTSEGFDEQFF.

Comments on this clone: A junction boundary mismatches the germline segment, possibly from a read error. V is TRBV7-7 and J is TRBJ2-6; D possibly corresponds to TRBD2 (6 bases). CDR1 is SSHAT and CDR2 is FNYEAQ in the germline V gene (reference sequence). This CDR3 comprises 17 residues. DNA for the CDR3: TGTGCTAGCAGCCCTCTCCTCGCGGGAACTGGGGCCAACGTCCTGACTTTC. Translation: CASSPLLAGTGANVLTF.

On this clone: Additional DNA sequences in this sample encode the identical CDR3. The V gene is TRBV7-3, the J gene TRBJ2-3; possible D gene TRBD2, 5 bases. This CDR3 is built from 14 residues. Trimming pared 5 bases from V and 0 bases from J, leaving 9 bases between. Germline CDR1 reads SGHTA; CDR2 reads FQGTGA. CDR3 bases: TGTGCCAGCAGCCTAGCTCCTAGCACAGATACGCAGTATTTT. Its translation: CASSLAPSTDTQYF.

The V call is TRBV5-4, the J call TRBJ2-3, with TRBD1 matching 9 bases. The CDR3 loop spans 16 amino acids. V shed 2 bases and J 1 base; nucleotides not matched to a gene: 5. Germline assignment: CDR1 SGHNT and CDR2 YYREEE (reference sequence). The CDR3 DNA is TGTGCCAGCAGCTTCGACCGGGACAGGGGCACAGATACGCAGTATTTT. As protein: CASSFDRDRGTDTQYF.

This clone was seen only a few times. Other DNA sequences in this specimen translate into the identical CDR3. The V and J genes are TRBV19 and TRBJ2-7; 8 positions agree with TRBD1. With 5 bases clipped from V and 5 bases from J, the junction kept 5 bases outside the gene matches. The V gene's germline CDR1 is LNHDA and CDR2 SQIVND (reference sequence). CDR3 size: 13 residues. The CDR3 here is CASSPGTGNEQYF. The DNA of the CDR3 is TGTGCCAGTAGTCCAGGGACAGGCAACGAGCAGTACTTC.

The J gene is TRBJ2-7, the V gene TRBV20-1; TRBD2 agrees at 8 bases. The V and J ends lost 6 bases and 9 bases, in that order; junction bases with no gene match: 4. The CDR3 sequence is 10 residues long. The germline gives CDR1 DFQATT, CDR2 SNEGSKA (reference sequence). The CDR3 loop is CSALAGRQYF. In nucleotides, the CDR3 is TGCAGTGCATTAGCGGGAAGGCAGTACTTC.

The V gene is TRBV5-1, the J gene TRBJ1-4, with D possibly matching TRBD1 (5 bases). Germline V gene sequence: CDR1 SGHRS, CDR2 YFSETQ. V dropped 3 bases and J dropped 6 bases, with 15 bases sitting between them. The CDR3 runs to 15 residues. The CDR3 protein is CASSSGGRGDEKLFF. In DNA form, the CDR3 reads TGCGCCAGCAGCTCAGGTGGACGGGGGGATGAAAAACTGTTTTTT.